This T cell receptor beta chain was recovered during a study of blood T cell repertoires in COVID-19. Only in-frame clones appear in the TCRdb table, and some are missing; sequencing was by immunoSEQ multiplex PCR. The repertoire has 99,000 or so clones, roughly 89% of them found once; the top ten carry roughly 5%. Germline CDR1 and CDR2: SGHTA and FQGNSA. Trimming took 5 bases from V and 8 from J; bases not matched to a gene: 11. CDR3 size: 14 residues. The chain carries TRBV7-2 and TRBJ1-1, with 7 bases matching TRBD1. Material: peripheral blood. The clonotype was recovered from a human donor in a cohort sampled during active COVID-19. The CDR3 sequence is CASSRRGLKPEAFF. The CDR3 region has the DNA TGTGCCAGCAGCCGGAGGGGGCTCAAACCAGAAGCTTTCTTT.